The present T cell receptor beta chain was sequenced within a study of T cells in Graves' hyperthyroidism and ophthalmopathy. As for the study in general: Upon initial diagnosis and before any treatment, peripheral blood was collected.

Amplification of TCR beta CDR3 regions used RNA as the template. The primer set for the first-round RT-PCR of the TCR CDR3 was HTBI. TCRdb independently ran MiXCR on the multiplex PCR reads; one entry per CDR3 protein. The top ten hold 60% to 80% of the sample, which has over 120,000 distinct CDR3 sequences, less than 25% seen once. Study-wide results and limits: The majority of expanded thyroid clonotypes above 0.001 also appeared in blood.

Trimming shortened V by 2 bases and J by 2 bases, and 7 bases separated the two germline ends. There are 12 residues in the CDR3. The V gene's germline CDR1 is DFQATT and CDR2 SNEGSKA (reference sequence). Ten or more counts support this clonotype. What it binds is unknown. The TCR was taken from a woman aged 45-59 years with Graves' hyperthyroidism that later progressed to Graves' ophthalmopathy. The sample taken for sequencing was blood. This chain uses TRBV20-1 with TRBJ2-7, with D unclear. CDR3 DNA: TGCAGTGCTAGAAGGCAGACCTACGAGCAGTACTTC. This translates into CSARRQTYEQYF.